The 22 T cell receptor beta chains listed next were all sequenced from one sample in a study of CD4+ T cells in melanoma. Data came from immunoSEQ multiplex PCR; TCRdb stores just in-frame clones and leaves some out. This sample carries about 140,000 clones, about 90% of them seen once, and the ten largest clones take about 1.6%. The receptors originated from a human donor with melanoma.

The J gene is TRBJ1-1, the V gene TRBV7-8, with 7 bases identical to TRBD1. Germline V gene lookup returns CDR1 SGHVS and CDR2 FQNEAQ. The CDR3 contains 13 residues. V shed 2 bases and J 4 bases; nucleotides not matched to a gene: 1. The CDR3 DNA follows: TGTGCCAGCAGCTTAACAGGGGCCACTGAAGCTTTCTTT. Its protein product is CASSLTGATEAFF.

The chain joins TRBV11-2 to TRBJ2-3; a possible D gene is TRBD1 (6 bases). This CDR3 is built from 14 residues. Deletions cut 7 bases from V and 2 bases from J, with 13 bases between. Germline CDR1 and CDR2: SGHAT and FQNNGV. The DNA for the CDR3 is TGTGCCAGCAAGGGGGTTGGGGCCACAGATACGCAGTATTTT. Translating it yields CASKGVGATDTQYF.

The V and J genes are TRBV12-5 and TRBJ1-1; 9 bases map to TRBD1. The CDR3 totals 14 residues. The V and J ends lost 5 bases and 1 base, in that order; junction bases with no gene match: 2. From germline, CDR1 is LGHNT and CDR2 FRNRAP. CDR3 sequence reads: CASGTGGTNTEAFF. As DNA, the CDR3 is TGTGCTAGTGGTACAGGGGGCACGAACACTGAAGCTTTCTTT.

The gene calls are TRBV5-4 and TRBJ2-7; no reliable D call. Germline CDR1 reads SGHNT; CDR2 reads YYREEE (reference sequence). Trimming shortened V by 0 bases and J by 2 bases, and 12 bases separated the two germline ends. This CDR3 has 15 amino acids. The CDR3: CASSLGDPETYEQYF. The CDR3, as DNA: TGTGCCAGCAGCTTGGGAGATCCAGAGACCTACGAGCAGTACTTC.

The chain links TRBV4-2 to TRBJ2-5, with 11 bases fitting TRBD1. Trimming cost V 0 bases and J 3 bases; bases outside gene matches: 6. CDR1 is LGHNA, CDR2 YNFKEQ, per germline. The CDR3 is made up of 17 amino acids. In DNA form, the CDR3 reads TGTGCCAGCAGCCAAGATCTACCGGGACAGGGGGAAGAGACCCAGTACTTC. This gives the protein CASSQDLPGQGEETQYF.

The chain is built from TRBV6-1 and TRBJ1-1; D uncertain. Germline V gene lookup returns CDR1 MNHNS and CDR2 SASEGT. V lost 3 bases and J 7 bases, leaving 12 bases between the germline ends. The CDR3 has 13 amino acids. CDR3 nucleotide sequence: TGTGCCAGCAGTGAGGGAACTAGGATTGAAGCTTTCTTT. Translating it yields CASSEGTRIEAFF.

This clone came up once. The chain employs TRBV9 and TRBJ1-6, with TRBD1 matching over 9 bases. The V segment lost 4 bases and the J segment 11 bases; nucleotides outside the gene matches: 7. There are 14 residues in the CDR3. CDR1 is SGDLS and CDR2 is YYNGEE in the germline V gene. Here the CDR3 DNA reads TGTGCCAGCAGCCCATGGGACAGGGCCGCACCCCTCCACTTT. Its protein is CASSPWDRAAPLHF.

This sequence joins TRBV7-9 and TRBJ1-1, with D perhaps matching TRBD1 (5 bases). V was trimmed by 4 bases and J by 5 bases, leaving 11 bases between them. The CDR3 has 13 amino acids. CDR1 and CDR2 (germline): SEHNR, FQNEAQ (reference sequence). For the CDR3, the DNA is TGTGCCAGCAGCTACGGGGGGGGAACTGAAGCTTTCTTT. Encoded protein: CASSYGGGTEAFF.

The rearrangement links TRBV18 to TRBJ2-6, with TRBD1 matching over 8 bases. Trimming at V came to 6 bases and at J to 2 bases, leaving 6 bases not matched to a gene. The CDR3 sequence is 16 residues long. The germline gives CDR1 KGHSH, CDR2 LQKENI. This chain's CDR3 is CASSPVTGAGANVLTF. The CDR3 region has the DNA TGTGCCAGCTCCCCAGTGACAGGGGCTGGGGCCAACGTCCTGACTTTC.

The chain combines TRBV2 with TRBJ1-1, with D unclear. Per the germline V gene, CDR1 is SNHLY and CDR2 is FYNNEI. V lost 4 bases, J lost 3 bases, and 12 bases lay in between. CDR3 length: 14 amino acids. The CDR3 loop reads CASSGVSEDTEAFF. CDR3 in DNA: TGTGCCAGCAGTGGAGTGTCAGAGGACACTGAAGCTTTCTTT.

The genes are TRBV7-2 and TRBJ2-1, with D perhaps TRBD2 (6 bases). The CDR3 extends over 15 amino acids. Trimming cost V 3 bases and J 1 base, with 10 bases left between them. Germline V gene data show CDR1 as SGHTA and CDR2 as FQGNSA. The CDR3 DNA reads TGTGCCAGCAGCTTGACTGCGGGATCCTACAATGAGCAGTTCTTC. It is translated as CASSLTAGSYNEQFF.

The chain couples TRBV5-1 to TRBJ1-1; no clear D. The CDR3 sequence is 12 residues long. V was cut by 0 bases and J by 3 bases, with 3 bases left in between. Germline V CDR1 and CDR2: SGHRS, YFSETQ. CDR3 residues: CASSLGYTEAFF. The CDR3, as DNA: TGCGCCAGCAGCTTGGGGTACACTGAAGCTTTCTTT.

This chain links TRBV5-4 with TRBJ1-4; D is perhaps TRBD1 (5 bases). In germline, CDR1 is SGHNT, CDR2 YYREEE (reference sequence). V shed 3 bases and J shed 8 bases, with 14 bases lying between them. The CDR3 loop spans 14 amino acids. This CDR3 is CASSYSDMREKLFF. The CDR3 DNA reads TGTGCCAGCAGCTACTCGGACATGAGAGAAAAACTGTTTTTT. Variable domain in full (rest from reference TRBV5-4 and TRBJ1-4): ETGVTQSPTHLIKTRGQQVTLRCSSQSGHNTVSWYQQALGQGPQFIFQYYREEENGRGNFPPRFSGLQFPNYSSELNVNALELDDSALYLCASSYSDMREKLFFGSGTQLSVL.

A single count supports this clone. Other DNA sequences in the sample encode the same CDR3. The chain employs TRBV27 and TRBJ1-2; unclear D gene. CDR1 MNHEY and CDR2 SMNVEV come from the germline V gene (reference sequence). The V gene lost 4 bases and the J gene lost 5 bases, with 17 bases spanning the gap. The CDR3 contains 15 residues. The CDR3 sequence: CASSSYSTTRYGYTF. CDR3 DNA: TGTGCCAGCAGTTCATACAGCACCACTCGTTATGGCTACACCTTC.

The V gene is TRBV5-5, the J gene TRBJ2-7; TRBD2 might be the D (6 bases). With 4 bases removed from V and 6 bases from J, the gap between germline ends came to 14 bases. The CDR3 sequence is 13 residues long. The germline gives CDR1 SGHKS, CDR2 YYEKEE (reference sequence). DNA of the CDR3: TGTGCCAGCAGCCCCCTTGGGCGGGGCGAGCAGTACTTC. Translating gives CASSPLGRGEQYF. The full variable domain, with the rest looked up from reference TRBV5-5 and TRBJ2-7, is DAGVTQSPTHLIKTRGQQVTLRCSPISGHKSVSWYQQVLGQGPQFIFQYYEKEERGRGNFPDRFSARQFPNYSSELNVNALLLGDSALYLCASSPLGRGEQYFGPGTRLTVT.

The genes are TRBV11-3 and TRBJ1-4; TRBD1 aligns across 8 bases. The V and J ends lost 5 bases and 10 bases, in that order; junction bases with no gene match: 12. The CDR3 extends over 15 amino acids. Looked up from germline, CDR1 is SGHNT and CDR2 is YENEEA. CDR3 sequence reads: CASSKDGTGEGKLFF. CDR3 DNA: TGTGCCAGCAGCAAAGACGGGACAGGAGAGGGAAAACTGTTTTTT.

The chain recombines TRBV18 with TRBJ1-1, with a weak D call TRBD1 (5 bases). Trimming left V 1 base short and J 0 bases short, with 12 bases between. This CDR3 has 16 residues. Germline V lookup: CDR1 KGHSH, CDR2 LQKENI. CDR3 sequence (DNA): TGTGCCAGCTCACCACTGGGGGGATTCATGAACACTGAAGCTTTCTTT. Translation gives CASSPLGGFMNTEAFF.

The rearrangement links TRBV30 to TRBJ1-6, with D uncertain. The V end was cut by 3 bases, the J end by 7 bases, with 13 bases between. There are 14 residues in the CDR3. Per germline, CDR1 GTSNPN and CDR2 SVGIG (reference sequence). The CDR3 DNA reads TGTGCCTGGAGCCCCGACAATGGGAATTCACCCCTCCACTTT. Amino acid sequence: CAWSPDNGNSPLHF. The variable domain in full, with the rest retrieved from reference TRBV30 and TRBJ1-6, is SQTIHQWPATLVQPVGSPLSLECTVEGTSNPNLYWYRQAAGRGLQLLFYSVGIGQISSEVPQNLSASRPQDRQFILSSKKLLLSDSGFYLCAWSPDNGNSPLHFGNGTRLTVT.

Details on this clone: In the same sample, other DNA sequences code for this CDR3. The chain recombines TRBV6-5 with TRBJ2-2, with D possibly matching TRBD1 (5 bases). V was pared by 0 bases and J by 4 bases, with 9 bases between. The CDR3 has 15 residues. The germline V gene has CDR1 MNHEY and CDR2 SVGAGI. DNA of the CDR3: TGTGCCAGCAGTTACTCGAATAGGGGCACCGGGGAGCTGTTTTTT. As protein: CASSYSNRGTGELFF.

The genes are TRBV2 and TRBJ1-1, with unresolved D. V was pared by 5 bases and J by 3 bases, with 13 bases between. Germline V CDR1 and CDR2: SNHLY, FYNNEI. CDR3 length equals 14 residues. The CDR3 reads CASSLLGEYTEAFF. DNA for the CDR3: TGTGCCAGCAGTCTCCTCGGGGAATACACTGAAGCTTTCTTT.

The chain joins TRBV19 to TRBJ2-5; maybe TRBD2 (6 bases). V lost 4 bases and J 5 bases, leaving 14 bases between the germline ends. The CDR3 length is 14 residues. Germline assignment: CDR1 LNHDA and CDR2 SQIVND (reference sequence). CDR3 nucleotides: TGTGCCAGTAGTAGTGGAGGGACCGGGGAGACCCAGTACTTC. It specifies CASSSGGTGETQYF.

The chain joins TRBV13 to TRBJ2-7; TRBD2 aligns across 7 bases. Germline assignment: CDR1 PRHDT and CDR2 FYEKMQ (reference sequence). J was trimmed by 6 bases and V by 2 bases; bases with no gene match: 7. The CDR3 length is 14 residues. The CDR3 DNA follows: TGTGCCAGCAGCTTAAGGACTAGTCGGAGCGAGCAGTACTTC. Translating it yields CASSLRTSRSEQYF. The full variable domain, in which reference TRBV13 and TRBJ2-7 provide the parts outside the CDR3, is AAGVIQSPRHLIKEKRETATLKCYPIPRHDTVYWYQQGPGQDPQFLISFYEKMQSDKGSIPDRFSAQQFSDYHSELNMSSLELGDSALYFCASSLRTSRSEQYFGPGTRLTVT.